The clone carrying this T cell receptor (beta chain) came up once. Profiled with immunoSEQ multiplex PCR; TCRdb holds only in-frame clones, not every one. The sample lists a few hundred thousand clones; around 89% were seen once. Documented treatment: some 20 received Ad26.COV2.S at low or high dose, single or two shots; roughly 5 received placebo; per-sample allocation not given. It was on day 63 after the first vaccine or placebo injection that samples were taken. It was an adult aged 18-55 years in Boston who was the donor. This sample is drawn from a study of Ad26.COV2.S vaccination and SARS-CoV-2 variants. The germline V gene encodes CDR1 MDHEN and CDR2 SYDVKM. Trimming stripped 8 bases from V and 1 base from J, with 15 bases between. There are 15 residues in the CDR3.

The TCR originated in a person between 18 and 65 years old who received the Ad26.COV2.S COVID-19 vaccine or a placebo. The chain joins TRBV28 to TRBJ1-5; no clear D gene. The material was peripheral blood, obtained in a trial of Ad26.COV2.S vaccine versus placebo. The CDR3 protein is CASLEVEPSNQPQHF. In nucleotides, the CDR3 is TGTGCCAGCCTTGAGGTGGAACCGAGCAATCAGCCCCAGCATTTT.